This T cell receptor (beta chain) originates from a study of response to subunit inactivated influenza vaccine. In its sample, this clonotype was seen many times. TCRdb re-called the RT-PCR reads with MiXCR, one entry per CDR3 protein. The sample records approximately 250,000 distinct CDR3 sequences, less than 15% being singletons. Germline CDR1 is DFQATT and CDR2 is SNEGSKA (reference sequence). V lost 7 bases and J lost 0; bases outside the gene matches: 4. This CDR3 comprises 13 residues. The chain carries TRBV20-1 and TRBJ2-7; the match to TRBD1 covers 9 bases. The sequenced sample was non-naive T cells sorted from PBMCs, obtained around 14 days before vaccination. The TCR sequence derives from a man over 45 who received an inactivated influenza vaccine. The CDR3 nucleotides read TGCAGTGTCTACAGGGGGCTCTCCTACGAGCAGTACTTC. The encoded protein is CSVYRGLSYEQYF.